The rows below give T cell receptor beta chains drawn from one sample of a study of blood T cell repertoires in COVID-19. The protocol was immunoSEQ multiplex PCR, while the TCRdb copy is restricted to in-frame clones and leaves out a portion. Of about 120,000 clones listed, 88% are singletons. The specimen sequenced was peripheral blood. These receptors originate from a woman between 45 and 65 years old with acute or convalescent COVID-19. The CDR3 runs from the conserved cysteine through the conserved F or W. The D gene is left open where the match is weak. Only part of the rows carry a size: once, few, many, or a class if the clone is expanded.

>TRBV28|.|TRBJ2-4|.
TGTGCCAGCAGTCTGACAGGCTCCGCCAGGAACATTCAGTACTTC
CASSLTGSARNIQYF
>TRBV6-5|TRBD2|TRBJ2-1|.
TGTGCCAGCAGTCAGGGACTAGCGGGAGTCAGGGAGCAGTTCTTC
CASSQGLAGVREQFF
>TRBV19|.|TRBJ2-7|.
TGTGCCAGTAGTAGTCAGTACGCGCAGTACTTC
CASSSQYAQYF
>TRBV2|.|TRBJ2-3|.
TGTGCCAGCCAACTAGCACGAGGCACAGATACGCAGTATTTT
CASQLARGTDTQYF
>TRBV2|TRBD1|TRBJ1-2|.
TGTGCCAGCTGTCCACAGGGGTACTATGGCTACACCTTC
CASCPQGYYGYTF
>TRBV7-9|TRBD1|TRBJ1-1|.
TGTGCCAGCAGCCCCCAGGGACAGGGGGCGCTTGGGACTGAAGCTTTCTTT
CASSPQGQGALGTEAFF
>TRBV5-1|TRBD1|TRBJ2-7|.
TGCGCCAGCAGCTCAGACAGGGGAAGCGACGAGCAGTACTTC
CASSSDRGSDEQYF
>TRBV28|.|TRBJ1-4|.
TGTGCCGCAGGGATAGCCGAAAAACTGTTTTTT
CAAGIAEKLFF
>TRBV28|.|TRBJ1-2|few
TGTGCCAGCAGTTTTCTCAGTTCGGGGGGCCAGATAGCTAACTATGGCTACACCTTC
CASSFLSSGGQIANYGYTF
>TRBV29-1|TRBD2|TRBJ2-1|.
TGCAGCGCTTTAGCGGGCAGCTCCTACAATGAGCAGTTCTTC
CSALAGSSYNEQFF
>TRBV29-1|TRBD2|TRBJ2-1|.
TGCAGCGTTGGCTTATGGGGGGGACTAGCGGGAGTAAATGAGCAGTTCTTC
CSVGLWGGLAGVNEQFF
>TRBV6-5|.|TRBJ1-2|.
TGTGCCAGCAGCTCCTTGGACAACACCTATGGCTACACCTTC
CASSSLDNTYGYTF
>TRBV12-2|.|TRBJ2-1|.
TGTGCAAGTCTCCGGCTAGCGGGAGGGACTTTTAACAATGAGCAGTTCTTC
CASLRLAGGTFNNEQFF
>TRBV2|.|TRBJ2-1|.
TGTGCCGGACAGACAGAGAGGGGCCCCTACAATGAGCAGTTCTTC
CAGQTERGPYNEQFF
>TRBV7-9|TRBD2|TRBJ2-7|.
TGTGCCAGCAGCTTACAAGAGCGGGAGCTCGACGAGCAGTACTTC
CASSLQERELDEQYF
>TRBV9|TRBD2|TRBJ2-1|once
TGTGCCAGCTCTTCGCGGGAGCTTAACTATGAGCAGTTCTTC
CASSSRELNYEQFF
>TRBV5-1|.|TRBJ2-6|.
TGCGCCAGCAGCTACAGCTCTGGGGCCAACGTCCTGACTTTC
CASSYSSGANVLTF
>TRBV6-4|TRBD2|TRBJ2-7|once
TGTGCCAGCAGTGACCCCGGGACTAGCGGGAGCCTATCCTACGAGCAGTACTTC
CASSDPGTSGSLSYEQYF
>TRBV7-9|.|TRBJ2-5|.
TGTGCCAGCATCAGGGGCCAAGGAGAGACCCAGTACTTC
CASIRGQGETQYF
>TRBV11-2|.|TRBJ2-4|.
TGTGCCAGCAGCTTAGTGGGGCTAGCCAAAAACATTCAGTACTTC
CASSLVGLAKNIQYF
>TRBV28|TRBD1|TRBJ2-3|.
TGTGCCAGCAGTCGGGACAGGGGGATAGATACGCAGTATTTT
CASSRDRGIDTQYF
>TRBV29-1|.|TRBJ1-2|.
TGCAGCGTTCCCAGGGGTCCCAGTGGCTACACCTTC
CSVPRGPSGYTF
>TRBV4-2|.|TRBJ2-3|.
TGTGCCAGCAGCCACCCCGGTGTTGGGAGCGGGAGCACAGATACGCAGTATTTT
CASSHPGVGSGSTDTQYF
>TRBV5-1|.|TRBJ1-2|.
TGCGCCAGCAGCCCTGAGGTAGATGGCTACACCTTC
CASSPEVDGYTF
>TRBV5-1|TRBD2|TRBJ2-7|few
TGCGCCAGCAGCTTGGTATATAGCGGGAGATCTAGCTACGAGCAGTACTTC
CASSLVYSGRSSYEQYF
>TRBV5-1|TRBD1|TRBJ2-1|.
TGCGCCAGCAGCTTGGGTCGGGACAGGGTGACGAATGAGCAGTTCTTC
CASSLGRDRVTNEQFF
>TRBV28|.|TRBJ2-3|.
TGTGCCAGCAGTTTCTTAGCGGGCACAGATACGCAGTATTTT
CASSFLAGTDTQYF
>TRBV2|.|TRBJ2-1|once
TGTGCCAGCAGAACGGATCGGACAGGGAGAGTCCTAGGCGGGGGTGAGCAGTTCTTC
CASRTDRTGRVLGGGEQFF
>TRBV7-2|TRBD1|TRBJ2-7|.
TGTGCCAGCAGCCGGGGACAGATGAACTCCTACGAGCAGTACTTC
CASSRGQMNSYEQYF